This T cell receptor beta chain was obtained from a study of T-cell reconstitution after alpha-beta-depleted transplantation in children. Findings and caveats of the study: At day 60, the high TCRbeta diversity found in some patients originated from recipient T cells and thymic progenitors that had survived. Diversity and T-cell counts at one year after transplant derived mostly from new T cells.

Using unique molecular identifiers, the investigators prepared the TCRbeta library. TCRdb reprocessed the PCR reads via MiXCR and lists one record per CDR3 protein. The data show 250,000 to 400,000 distinct CDR3 sequences, approximately 20% seen once. Between the trimmed V and J ends, which lost 0 bases and 0 bases, there was a span of 15 bases. CDR3 length equals 18 residues. Germline loops: CDR1 MNHEY, CDR2 SVGAGI. As concerns this clonotype: What it binds is unknown.

The sample was PBMCs, mostly from graft donor cells, taken 180 days after TCRalphabeta/CD19-depleted stem cell transplant. The chain has TRBV6-5 and TRBJ1-3; TRBD1 is a possible D gene (5 bases). This TCR derives from a male patient between 5 and 17 years old who had a stem cell transplant for acute lymphoblastic leukemia, so the T cells may come from the graft donor. CDR3 sequence: CASSYSPTGPSSGNTIYF. As DNA, the CDR3 is TGTGCCAGCAGTTACTCACCTACAGGACCCTCCTCTGGAAACACCATATATTTT.